This T cell receptor beta chain was documented in a study of cytomegalovirus exposure and HLA in healthy donors. Study details: The 120 or so validation repertoires, a later analysis reported, used the same platform as the roughly 710 first-cohort repertoires.

The protocol was immunoSEQ multiplex PCR, while the TCRdb copy is restricted to in-frame clones and leaves out a portion. The table records tens of thousands of clones, over 90% of them present only once. Study-wide results and caveats: CMV antigen specificity was confirmed in vitro for a few CMV-associated chains. Researchers counted roughly 160 TCR beta chains as cytomegalovirus-associated. One later analysis, an examination of the roughly 130 validation repertoires, found that first-cohort TCR clusters tended to co-occur in them.

With regard to this clone: Its antigen is unidentified.

The CDR3 sequence is 17 residues long. Germline V gene lookup returns CDR1 SGHRS and CDR2 YFSETQ. Trimming removed 4 bases from V and 3 bases from J; junction bases left unmatched: 10. The TCR comes from a woman younger than 30 in good health and CMV-seropositive. This chain uses TRBV5-1 with TRBJ2-7, with 13 bases lining up with TRBD2. The sequenced sample consisted of PBMCs. For the CDR3, the DNA is TGCGCCAGCAGCCCGACTAGCGGGAGGACCAACCTCTACGAGCAGTACTTC. It yields the protein CASSPTSGRTNLYEQYF.